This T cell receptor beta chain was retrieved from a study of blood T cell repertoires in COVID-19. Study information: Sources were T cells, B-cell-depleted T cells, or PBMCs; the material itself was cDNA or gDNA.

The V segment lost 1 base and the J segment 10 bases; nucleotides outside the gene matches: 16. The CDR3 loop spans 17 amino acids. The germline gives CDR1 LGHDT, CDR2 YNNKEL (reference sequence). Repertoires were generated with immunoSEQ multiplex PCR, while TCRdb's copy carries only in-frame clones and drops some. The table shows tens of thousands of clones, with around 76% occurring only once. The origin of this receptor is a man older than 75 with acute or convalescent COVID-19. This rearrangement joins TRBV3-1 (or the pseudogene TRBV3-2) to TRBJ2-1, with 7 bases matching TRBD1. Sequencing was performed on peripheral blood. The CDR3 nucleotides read TGTGCCAGCAGCCAAGGAAAAGGGGGCGCGAGATTCTTCGAGCAGTTCTTC. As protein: CASSQGKGGARFFEQFF.